The source of this T cell receptor (beta chain) is a study of regulatory T cells in long-lasting Graves disease. Broader study findings: Persistent disease samples used TRBV28, TRBJ1-2 and TRBJ2-5 preferentially. Lower TCR diversity was seen in persistent Graves' patients than in newly diagnosed ones.

From germline, CDR1 is LGHDT and CDR2 YNNKEL (reference sequence). V was clipped by 3 bases and J by 7 bases, with 15 bases between them. This CDR3 is 14 amino acids long. This sample's time point: persistent/refractory GD, antithyroid drugs over 5 years with positive TRAb. PBMCs were the source of the RNA used for TCR sequencing. The TCR beta library used iRepertoire HTBI primers with Arm-PCR amplification of CDR3. TCRdb re-analysed the multiplex PCR reads in MiXCR, keeping a single row per CDR3 protein. Here the sample spans a few hundred thousand distinct CDR3 sequences, around a fifth being singletons. Comments on this clonotype: Its antigen is not known.

The material sequenced was peripheral blood mononuclear cells (PBMCs), taken when the disease was refractory, from a patient treated with antithyroid drugs. This receptor was obtained from a female donor with Graves disease. The genes are TRBV3-1 and TRBJ1-2; D is ambiguous. The CDR3 DNA reads TGTGCCAGCAGCCAGGAGAACGGCAGCCCTGGCTACACCTTC. Its protein product is CASSQENGSPGYTF.